This TCR beta chain was recovered during a study of blood T cell repertoires in COVID-19. Background on the study: T cells, B-cell-depleted T cells, or PBMCs supplied cDNA or gDNA.

Source study methods: Using reference gene primer amplification, nucleated cell counts were estimated. The data were produced by immunoSEQ multiplex PCR, yet TCRdb's version contains in-frame clones alone and is incomplete. V and J calls and clone size follow that table, whereas D and trimming were derived from the DNA. The profile shows some 460,000 clones, roughly 89% of them singletons. Germline CDR1 reads WSHSY; CDR2 reads SAAADI. V shed 6 bases and J 0 bases; nucleotides not matched to a gene: 8. The CDR3 extends over 15 amino acids. Sequenced sample: peripheral blood. The sequence derives from a woman in her 30s with acute or convalescent COVID-19. This chain links TRBV10-2 with TRBJ2-7; 7 nucleotides agree with TRBD1. The CDR3 region is CASRVWDSPSYEQYF. The CDR3 coding sequence is TGCGCCAGCAGGGTATGGGACAGCCCCTCCTACGAGCAGTACTTC.